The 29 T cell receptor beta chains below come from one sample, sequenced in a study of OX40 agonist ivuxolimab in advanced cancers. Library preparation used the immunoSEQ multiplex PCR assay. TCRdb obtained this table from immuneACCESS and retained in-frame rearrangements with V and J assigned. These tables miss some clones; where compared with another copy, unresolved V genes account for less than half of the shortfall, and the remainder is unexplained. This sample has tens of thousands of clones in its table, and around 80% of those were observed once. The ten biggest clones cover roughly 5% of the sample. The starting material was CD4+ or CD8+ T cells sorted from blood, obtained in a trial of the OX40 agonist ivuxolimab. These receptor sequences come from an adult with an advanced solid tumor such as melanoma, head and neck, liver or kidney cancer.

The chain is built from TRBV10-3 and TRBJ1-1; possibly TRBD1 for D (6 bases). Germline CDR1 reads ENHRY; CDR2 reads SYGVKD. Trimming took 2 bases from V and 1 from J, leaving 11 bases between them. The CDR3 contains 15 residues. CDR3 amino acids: CAISERGRGNTEAFF. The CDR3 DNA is TGTGCCATCAGTGAGAGGGGGAGGGGGAACACTGAAGCTTTCTTT.

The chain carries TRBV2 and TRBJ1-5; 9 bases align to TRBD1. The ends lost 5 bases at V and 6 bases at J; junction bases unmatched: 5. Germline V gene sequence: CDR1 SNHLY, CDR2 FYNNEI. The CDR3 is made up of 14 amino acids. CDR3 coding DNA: TGTGCCAGCAGTCCGGACAGGGGTAGTCAGCCCCAGCATTTT. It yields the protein CASSPDRGSQPQHF.

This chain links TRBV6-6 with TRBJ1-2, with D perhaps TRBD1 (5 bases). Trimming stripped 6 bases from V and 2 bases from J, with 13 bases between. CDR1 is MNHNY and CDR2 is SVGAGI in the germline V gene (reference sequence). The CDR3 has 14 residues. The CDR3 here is CASSRDRYNYGYTF. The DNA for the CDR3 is TGTGCCAGCAGCCGGGACCGTTACAACTATGGCTACACCTTC.

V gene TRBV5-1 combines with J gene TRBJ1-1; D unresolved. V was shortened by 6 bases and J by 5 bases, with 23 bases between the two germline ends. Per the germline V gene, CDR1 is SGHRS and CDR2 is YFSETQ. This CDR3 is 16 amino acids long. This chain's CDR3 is CASIKAPFLEETEAFF. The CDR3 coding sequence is TGCGCCAGCATCAAGGCGCCATTCCTGGAAGAGACTGAAGCTTTCTTT.

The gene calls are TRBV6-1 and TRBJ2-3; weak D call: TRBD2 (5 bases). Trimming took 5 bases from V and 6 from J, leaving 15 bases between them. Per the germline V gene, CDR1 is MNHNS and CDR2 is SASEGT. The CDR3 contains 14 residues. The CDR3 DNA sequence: TGTGCCAGCAGTACCGGGATTCAAGGCGATACGCAGTATTTT. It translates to CASSTGIQGDTQYF.

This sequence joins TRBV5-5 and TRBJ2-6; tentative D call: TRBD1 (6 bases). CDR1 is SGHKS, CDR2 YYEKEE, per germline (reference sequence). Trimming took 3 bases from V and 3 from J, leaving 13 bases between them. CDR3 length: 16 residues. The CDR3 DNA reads TGTGCCAGCAGCTCCACAGGGTATTTTGGGGCCAACGTCCTGACTTTC. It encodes CASSSTGYFGANVLTF.

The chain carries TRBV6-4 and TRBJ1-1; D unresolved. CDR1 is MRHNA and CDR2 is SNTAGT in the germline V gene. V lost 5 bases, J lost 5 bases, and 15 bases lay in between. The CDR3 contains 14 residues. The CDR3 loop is CASSPDRTSTEAFF. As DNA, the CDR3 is TGTGCCAGCAGTCCGGACCGAACAAGTACTGAAGCTTTCTTT.

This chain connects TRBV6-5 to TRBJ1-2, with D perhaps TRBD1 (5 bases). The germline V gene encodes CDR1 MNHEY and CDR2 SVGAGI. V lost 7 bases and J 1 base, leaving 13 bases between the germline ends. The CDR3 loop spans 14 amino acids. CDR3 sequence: CASKKLDSNYGYTF. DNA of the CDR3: TGTGCCAGCAAAAAGCTAGACAGTAACTATGGCTACACCTTC.

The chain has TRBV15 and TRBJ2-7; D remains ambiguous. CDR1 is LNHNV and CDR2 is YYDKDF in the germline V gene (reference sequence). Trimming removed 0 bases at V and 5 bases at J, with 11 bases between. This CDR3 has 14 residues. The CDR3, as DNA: TGTGCCACCAGCAGAGAGATAGGAAGGAACGAGCAGTACTTC. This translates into CATSREIGRNEQYF.

This CDR3 is CASSHRDRGRSEQYF. The CDR3, as DNA: TGTGCCAGCAGCCACCGGGACAGGGGGCGGAGTGAGCAGTACTTC. The chain has TRBV11-2 and TRBJ2-7; 12 bases align to TRBD1. Germline assignment: CDR1 SGHAT and CDR2 FQNNGV. With 5 bases clipped from V and 7 bases from J, the junction kept 9 bases outside the gene matches. The CDR3 totals 15 residues.

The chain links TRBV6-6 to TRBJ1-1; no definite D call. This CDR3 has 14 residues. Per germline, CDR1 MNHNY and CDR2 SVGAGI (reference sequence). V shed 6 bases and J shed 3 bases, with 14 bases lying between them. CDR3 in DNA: TGTGCCAGCAGGAACCACAGTGTTCACACTGAAGCTTTCTTT. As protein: CASRNHSVHTEAFF.

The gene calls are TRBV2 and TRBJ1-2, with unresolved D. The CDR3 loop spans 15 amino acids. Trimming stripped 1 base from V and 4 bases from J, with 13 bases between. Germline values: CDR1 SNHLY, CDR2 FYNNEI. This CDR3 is CASSEVGRSVYGYTF. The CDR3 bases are TGTGCCAGCAGTGAAGTCGGTAGGTCAGTCTATGGCTACACCTTC. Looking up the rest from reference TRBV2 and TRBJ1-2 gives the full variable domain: EPEVTQTPSHQVTQMGQEVILRCVPISNHLYFYWYRQILGQKVEFLVSFYNNEISEKSEIFDDQFSVERPDGSNFTLKIRSTKLEDSAMYFCASSEVGRSVYGYTFGSGTRLTVV.

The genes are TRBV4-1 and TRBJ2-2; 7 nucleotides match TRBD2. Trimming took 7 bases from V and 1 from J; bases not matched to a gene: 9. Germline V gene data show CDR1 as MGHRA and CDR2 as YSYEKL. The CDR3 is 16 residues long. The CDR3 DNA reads TGCGCCAGCATCCCCAAGCCGGGAGGGAACACCGGGGAGCTGTTTTTT. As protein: CASIPKPGGNTGELFF.

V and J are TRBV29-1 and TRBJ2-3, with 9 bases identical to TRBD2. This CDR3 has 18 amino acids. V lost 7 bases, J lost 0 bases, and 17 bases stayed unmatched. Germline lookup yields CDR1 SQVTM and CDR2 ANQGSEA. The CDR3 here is CSGRTAGGYSGSTDTQYF. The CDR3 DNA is TGCAGCGGCCGGACCGCGGGGGGGTATAGCGGGAGCACAGATACGCAGTATTTT.

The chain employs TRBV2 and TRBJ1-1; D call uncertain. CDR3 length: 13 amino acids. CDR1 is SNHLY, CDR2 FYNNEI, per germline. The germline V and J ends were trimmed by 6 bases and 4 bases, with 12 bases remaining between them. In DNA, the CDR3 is TGTGCCAGCAGGGCCTGGGTGGGCACTGAAGCTTTCTTT. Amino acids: CASRAWVGTEAFF.

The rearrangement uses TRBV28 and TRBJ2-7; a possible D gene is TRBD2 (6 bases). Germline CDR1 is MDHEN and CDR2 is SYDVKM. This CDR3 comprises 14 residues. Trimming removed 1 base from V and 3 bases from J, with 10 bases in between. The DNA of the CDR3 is TGTGCCAGCAGTTTATCCGGGAGAGGCTACGAGCAGTACTTC. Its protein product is CASSLSGRGYEQYF.

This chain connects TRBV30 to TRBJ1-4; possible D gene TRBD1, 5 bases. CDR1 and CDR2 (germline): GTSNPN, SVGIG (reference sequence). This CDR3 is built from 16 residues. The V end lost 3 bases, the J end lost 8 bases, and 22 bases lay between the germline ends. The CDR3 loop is CAWSHWGRGLDEKLFF. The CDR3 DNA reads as TGTGCCTGGAGCCACTGGGGTAGGGGACTTGACGAAAAACTGTTTTTT.

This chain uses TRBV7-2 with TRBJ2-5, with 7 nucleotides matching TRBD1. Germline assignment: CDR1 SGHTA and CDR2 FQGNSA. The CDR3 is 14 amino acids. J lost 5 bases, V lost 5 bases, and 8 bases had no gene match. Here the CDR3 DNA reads TGTGCCAGCAGCCACAGGGGCCCTAGGGAGACCCAGTACTTC. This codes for CASSHRGPRETQYF.

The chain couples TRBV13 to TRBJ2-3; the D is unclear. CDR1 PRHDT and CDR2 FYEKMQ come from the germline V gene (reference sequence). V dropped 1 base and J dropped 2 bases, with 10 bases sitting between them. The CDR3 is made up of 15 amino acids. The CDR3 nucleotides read TGTGCCAGCAGCTTAGACCAAGACCCCACAGATACGCAGTATTTT. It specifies CASSLDQDPTDTQYF.

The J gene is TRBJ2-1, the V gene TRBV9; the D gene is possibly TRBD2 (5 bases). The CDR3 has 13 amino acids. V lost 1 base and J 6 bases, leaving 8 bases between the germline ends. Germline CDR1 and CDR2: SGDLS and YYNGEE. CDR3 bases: TGTGCCAGCAGCGTAATTGCGGGCAATGAGCAGTTCTTC. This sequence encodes CASSVIAGNEQFF.

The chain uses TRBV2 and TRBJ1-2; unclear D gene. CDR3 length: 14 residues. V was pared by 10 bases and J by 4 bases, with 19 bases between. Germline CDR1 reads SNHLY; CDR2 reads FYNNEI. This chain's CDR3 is CATARRADLYGYTF. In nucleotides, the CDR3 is TGTGCCACCGCTAGACGGGCAGATCTCTATGGCTACACCTTC.

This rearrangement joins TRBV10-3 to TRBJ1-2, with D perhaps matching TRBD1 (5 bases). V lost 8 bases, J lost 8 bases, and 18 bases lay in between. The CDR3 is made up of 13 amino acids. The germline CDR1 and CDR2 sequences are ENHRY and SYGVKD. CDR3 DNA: TGTGCCATCTCTCGGGACGGACCCTTCGGCTACACCTTC. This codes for CAISRDGPFGYTF.

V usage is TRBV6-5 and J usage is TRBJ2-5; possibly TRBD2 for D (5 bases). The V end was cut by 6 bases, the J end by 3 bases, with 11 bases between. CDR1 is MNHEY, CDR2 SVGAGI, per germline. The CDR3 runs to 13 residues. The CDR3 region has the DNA TGTGCCAGCAGCTTCTGGGGAGAAGAGACCCAGTACTTC. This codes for CASSFWGEETQYF.

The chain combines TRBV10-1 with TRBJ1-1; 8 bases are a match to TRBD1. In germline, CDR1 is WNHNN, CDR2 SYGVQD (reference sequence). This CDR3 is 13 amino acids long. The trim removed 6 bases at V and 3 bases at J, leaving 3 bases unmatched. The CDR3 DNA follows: TGCGCCAGCAGAGGACAGGGCCACACTGAAGCTTTCTTT. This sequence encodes CASRGQGHTEAFF.

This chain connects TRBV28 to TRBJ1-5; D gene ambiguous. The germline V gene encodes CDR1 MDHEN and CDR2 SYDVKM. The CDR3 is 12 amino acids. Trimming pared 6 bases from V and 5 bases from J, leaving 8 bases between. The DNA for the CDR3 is TGTGCCAGCAGGCTGAGAGATCAGCCCCAGCATTTT. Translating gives CASRLRDQPQHF.

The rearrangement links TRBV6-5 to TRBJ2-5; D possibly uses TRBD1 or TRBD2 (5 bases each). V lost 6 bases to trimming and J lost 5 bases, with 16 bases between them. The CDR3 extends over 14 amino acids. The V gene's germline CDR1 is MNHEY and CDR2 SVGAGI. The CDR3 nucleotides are TGTGCCAGCAGAACTGGGGGTTTTGGGGAGACCCAGTACTTC. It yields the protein CASRTGGFGETQYF.

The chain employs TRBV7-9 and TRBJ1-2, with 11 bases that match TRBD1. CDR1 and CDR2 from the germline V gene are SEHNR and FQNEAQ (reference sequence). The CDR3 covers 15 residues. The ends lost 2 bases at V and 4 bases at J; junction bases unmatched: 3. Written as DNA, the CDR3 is TGTGCCAGCAGCTTACCCGGGACAGGGGGCTATGGCTACACCTTC. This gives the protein CASSLPGTGGYGYTF.

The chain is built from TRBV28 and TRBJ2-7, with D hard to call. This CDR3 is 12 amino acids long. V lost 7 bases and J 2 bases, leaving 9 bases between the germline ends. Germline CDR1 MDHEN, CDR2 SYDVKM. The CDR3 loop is CASTAPTYEQYF. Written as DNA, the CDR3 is TGTGCCAGCACGGCGCCGACCTACGAGCAGTACTTC.

The CDR3 here is CASSETGLAGVVSVPGFTGELFF. The CDR3, as DNA: TGTGCCAGCAGCGAAACGGGACTAGCGGGAGTAGTCTCGGTTCCCGGCTTTACCGGGGAGCTGTTTTTT. The chain is built from TRBV21-1 and TRBJ2-2; the table's D call, TRBD2, was not checked against the DNA. TRBV21-1 is an annotated pseudogene. CDR3 length: 23 amino acids.